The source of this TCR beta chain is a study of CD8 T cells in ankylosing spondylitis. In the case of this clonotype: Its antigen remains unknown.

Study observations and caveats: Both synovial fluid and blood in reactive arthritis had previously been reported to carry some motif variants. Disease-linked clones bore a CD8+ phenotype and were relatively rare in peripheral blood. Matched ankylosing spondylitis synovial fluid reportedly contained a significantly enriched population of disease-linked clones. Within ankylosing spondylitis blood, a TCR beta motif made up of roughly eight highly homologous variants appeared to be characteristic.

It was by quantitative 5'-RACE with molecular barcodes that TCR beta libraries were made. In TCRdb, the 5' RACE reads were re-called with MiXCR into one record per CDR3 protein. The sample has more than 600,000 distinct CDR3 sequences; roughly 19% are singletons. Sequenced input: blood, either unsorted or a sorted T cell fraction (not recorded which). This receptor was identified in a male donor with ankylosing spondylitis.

The CDR3 here is CASSLNSPRGHSALNTEAFF. CDR3 in DNA: TGCGCCAGCAGCTTGAACAGCCCAAGGGGACACAGTGCGCTGAACACTGAAGCTTTCTTT. This chain joins TRBV5-1 and TRBJ1-1, with TRBD1 as a possible D gene (6 bases). V was cut by 1 base and J by 0 bases, with 25 bases left in between. Germline V gene lookup returns CDR1 SGHRS and CDR2 YFSETQ. The CDR3 extends over 20 amino acids. Filled out from reference TRBV5-1 and TRBJ1-1, the complete variable domain reads KAGVTQTPRYLIKTRGQQVTLSCSPISGHRSVSWYQQTPGQGLQFLFEYFSETQRNKGNFPGRFSGRQFSNSRSEMNVSTLELGDSALYLCASSLNSPRGHSALNTEAFFGQGTRLTVV.